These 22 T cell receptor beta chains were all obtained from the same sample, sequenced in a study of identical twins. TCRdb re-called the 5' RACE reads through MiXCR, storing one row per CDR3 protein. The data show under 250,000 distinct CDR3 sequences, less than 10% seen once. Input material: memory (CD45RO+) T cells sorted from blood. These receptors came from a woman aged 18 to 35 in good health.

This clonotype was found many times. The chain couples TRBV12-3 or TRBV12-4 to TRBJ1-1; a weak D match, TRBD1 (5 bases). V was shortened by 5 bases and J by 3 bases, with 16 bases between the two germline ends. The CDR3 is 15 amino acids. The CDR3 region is CASSGTAGADTEAFF. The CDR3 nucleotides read TGTGCCAGCAGTGGGACTGCCGGGGCGGACACTGAAGCTTTCTTT.

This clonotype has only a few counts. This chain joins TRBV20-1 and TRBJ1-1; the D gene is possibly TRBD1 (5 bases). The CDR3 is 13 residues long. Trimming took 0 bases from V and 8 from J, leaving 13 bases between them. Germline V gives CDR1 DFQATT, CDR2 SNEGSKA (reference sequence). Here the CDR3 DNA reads TGCAGTGCTAGAGATCGGGGGAGGGCCGAAGCTTTCTTT. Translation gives CSARDRGRAEAFF.

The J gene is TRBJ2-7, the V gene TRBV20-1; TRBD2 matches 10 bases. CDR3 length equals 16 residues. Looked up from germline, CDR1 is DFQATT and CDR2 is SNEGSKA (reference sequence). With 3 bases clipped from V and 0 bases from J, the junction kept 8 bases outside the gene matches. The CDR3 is CSASNFGTSDSYEQYF. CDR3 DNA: TGCAGTGCTAGTAATTTTGGGACTAGCGACTCCTACGAGCAGTACTTC.

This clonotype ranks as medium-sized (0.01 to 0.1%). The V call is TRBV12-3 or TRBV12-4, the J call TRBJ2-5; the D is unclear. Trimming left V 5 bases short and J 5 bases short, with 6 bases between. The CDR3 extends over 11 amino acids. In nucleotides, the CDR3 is TGTGCCAGCAGTGCTTTGGAGACCCAGTACTTC. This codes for CASSALETQYF.

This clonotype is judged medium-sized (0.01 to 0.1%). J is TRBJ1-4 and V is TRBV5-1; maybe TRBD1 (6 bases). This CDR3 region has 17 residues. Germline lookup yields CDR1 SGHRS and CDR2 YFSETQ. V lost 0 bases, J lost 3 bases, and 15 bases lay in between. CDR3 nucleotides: TGCGCCAGCAGCTTGGGGGGGCAGGGAGCGGCTAATGAAAAACTGTTTTTT. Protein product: CASSLGGQGAANEKLFF.

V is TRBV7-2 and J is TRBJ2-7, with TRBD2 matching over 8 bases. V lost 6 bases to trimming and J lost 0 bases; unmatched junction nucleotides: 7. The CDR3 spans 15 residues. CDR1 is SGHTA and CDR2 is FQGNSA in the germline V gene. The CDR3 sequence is CASRGPTSASYEQYF. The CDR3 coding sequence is TGTGCCAGCAGAGGGCCGACTAGCGCCTCCTACGAGCAGTACTTC.

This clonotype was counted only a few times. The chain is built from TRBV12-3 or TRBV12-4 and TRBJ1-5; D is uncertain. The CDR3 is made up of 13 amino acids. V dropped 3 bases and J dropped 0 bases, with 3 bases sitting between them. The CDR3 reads CASSFGSNQPQHF. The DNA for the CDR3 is TGTGCCAGCAGTTTTGGTAGCAATCAGCCCCAGCATTTT.

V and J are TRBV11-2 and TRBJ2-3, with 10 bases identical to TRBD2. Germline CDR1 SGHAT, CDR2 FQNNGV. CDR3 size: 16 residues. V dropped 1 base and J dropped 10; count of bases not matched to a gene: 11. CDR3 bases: TGTGCCAGCAGCTTAGGGGCTAGCGGGGGATCGGGAGCGCAGTATTTT. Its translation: CASSLGASGGSGAQYF.

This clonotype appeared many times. CDR3 region: CASSLPGQEQFF. In DNA form, the CDR3 reads TGCGCCAGCAGCTTACCGGGACAGGAGCAGTTCTTC. The genes are TRBV5-1 and TRBJ2-1; 7 bases fit TRBD1. CDR1 is SGHRS and CDR2 is YFSETQ in the germline V gene. J gave up 10 bases and V 2 bases, and 3 bases lay outside the gene matches. The CDR3 is 12 residues long.

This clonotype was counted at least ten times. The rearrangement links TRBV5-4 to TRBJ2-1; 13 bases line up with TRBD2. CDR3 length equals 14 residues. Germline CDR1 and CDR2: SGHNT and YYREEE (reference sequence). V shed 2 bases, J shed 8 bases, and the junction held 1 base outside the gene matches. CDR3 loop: CASSLGLAGDEQFF. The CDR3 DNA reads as TGTGCCAGCAGCTTAGGACTAGCGGGAGATGAGCAGTTCTTC.

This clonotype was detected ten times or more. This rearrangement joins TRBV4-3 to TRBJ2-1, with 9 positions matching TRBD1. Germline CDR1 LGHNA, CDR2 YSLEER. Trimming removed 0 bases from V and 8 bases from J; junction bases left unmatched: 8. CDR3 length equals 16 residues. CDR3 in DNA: TGCGCCAGCAGCCAAGATCAAGGGACAGGGTCGGATGAGCAGTTCTTC. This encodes CASSQDQGTGSDEQFF.

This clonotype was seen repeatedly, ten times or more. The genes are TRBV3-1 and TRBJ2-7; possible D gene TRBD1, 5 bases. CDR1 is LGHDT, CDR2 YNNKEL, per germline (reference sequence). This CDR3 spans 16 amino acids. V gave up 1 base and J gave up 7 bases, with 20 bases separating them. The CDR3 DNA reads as TGTGCCAGCAGCCAAGGTCTACAGGCACCTACGAGGGAGCAGTACTTC. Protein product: CASSQGLQAPTREQYF.

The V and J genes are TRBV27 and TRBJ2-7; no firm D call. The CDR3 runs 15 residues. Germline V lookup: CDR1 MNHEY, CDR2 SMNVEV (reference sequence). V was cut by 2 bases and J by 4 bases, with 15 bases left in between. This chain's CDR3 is CASSLGPQGVYEQYF. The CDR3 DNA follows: TGTGCCAGCAGTTTAGGGCCCCAAGGAGTTTACGAGCAGTACTTC.

For the CDR3, the DNA is TGCGCCAGCAGCCAAGAGTTCAACACCGGGGAGCTGTTTTTT. This gives the protein CASSQEFNTGELFF. The chain carries TRBV4-1 and TRBJ2-2; D is uncertain. The germline CDR1 and CDR2 sequences are MGHRA and YSYEKL. Trimming took off 0 bases at V and 2 bases at J, with 4 bases between the two ends. The CDR3 length is 14 residues.

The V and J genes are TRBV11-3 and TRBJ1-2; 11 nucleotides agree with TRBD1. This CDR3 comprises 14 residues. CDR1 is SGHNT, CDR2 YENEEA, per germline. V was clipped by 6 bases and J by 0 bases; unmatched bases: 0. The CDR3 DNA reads TGTGCCAGCAGGGGACAGGGGGCTAACTATGGCTACACCTTC. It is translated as CASRGQGANYGYTF.

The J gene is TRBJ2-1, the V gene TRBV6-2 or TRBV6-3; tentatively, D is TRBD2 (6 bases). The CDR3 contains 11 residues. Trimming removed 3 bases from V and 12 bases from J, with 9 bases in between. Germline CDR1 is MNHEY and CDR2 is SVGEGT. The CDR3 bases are TGTGCCAGCAGTTATGCGGGATTGCAGTTCTTC. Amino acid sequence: CASSYAGLQFF.

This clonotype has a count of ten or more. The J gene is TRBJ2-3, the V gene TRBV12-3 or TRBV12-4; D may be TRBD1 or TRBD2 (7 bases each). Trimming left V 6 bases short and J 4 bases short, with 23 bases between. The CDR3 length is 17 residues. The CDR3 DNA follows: TGTGCCAGCAGCCCTGGGAGGGGGCAGATGATGTCAGATACGCAGTATTTT. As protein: CASSPGRGQMMSDTQYF.

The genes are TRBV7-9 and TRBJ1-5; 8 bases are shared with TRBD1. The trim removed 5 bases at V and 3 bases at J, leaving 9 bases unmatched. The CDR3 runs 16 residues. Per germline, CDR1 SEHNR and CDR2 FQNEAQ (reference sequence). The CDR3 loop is CASSLGSGGPNQPQHF. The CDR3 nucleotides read TGTGCCAGCAGCCTCGGTTCAGGGGGCCCCAATCAGCCCCAGCATTTT.

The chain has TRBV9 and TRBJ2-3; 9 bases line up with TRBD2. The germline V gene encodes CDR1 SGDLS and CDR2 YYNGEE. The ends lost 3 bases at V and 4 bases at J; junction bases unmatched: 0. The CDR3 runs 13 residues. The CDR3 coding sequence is TGTGCCAGCAGCGGCGGGGGGGCAGATACGCAGTATTTT. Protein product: CASSGGGADTQYF. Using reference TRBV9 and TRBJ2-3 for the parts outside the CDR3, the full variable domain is DSGVTQTPKHLITATGQRVTLRCSPRSGDLSVYWYQQSLDQGLQFLIQYYNGEERAKGNILERFSAQQFPDLHSELNLSSLELGDSALYFCASSGGGADTQYFGPGTRLTVL.

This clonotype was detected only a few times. CDR3: CSAPRGSTEAFF. In DNA, the CDR3 is TGCAGTGCTCCCAGGGGTAGTACTGAAGCTTTCTTT. V and J are TRBV20-1 and TRBJ1-1; the D gene is possibly TRBD1 (6 bases). The germline V gene has CDR1 DFQATT and CDR2 SNEGSKA (reference sequence). Trimming pared 5 bases from V and 5 bases from J, leaving 12 bases between. This CDR3 has 12 residues.

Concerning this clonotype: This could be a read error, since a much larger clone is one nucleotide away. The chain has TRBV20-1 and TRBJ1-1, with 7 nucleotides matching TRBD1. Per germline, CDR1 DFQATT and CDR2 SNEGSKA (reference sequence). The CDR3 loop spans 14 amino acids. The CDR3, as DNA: TGCAGAGCCCCACTGACAGGGAGGAACACTGAAGCTTTCTTT. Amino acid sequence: CRAPLTGRNTEAFF.

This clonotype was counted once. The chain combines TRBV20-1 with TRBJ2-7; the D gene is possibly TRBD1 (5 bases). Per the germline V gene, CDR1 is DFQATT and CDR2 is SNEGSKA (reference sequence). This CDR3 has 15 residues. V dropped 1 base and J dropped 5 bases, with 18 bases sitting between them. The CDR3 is CSARGVQAVIHEQYF. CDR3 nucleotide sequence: TGCAGTGCTAGAGGGGTACAGGCTGTGATCCACGAGCAGTACTTC.